The 25 T cell receptor beta chains in this list originate from one sample, sequenced in a study of technical replicates of blood from several donors. Generated by immunoSEQ multiplex PCR, the TCRdb table keeps only in-frame clones and is missing some. The table shows some 70,000 clones, with approximately 90% occurring only once. The sequenced sample was PBMCs. Receptors originate from a human donor in good health. Some clones in this sample may be carry-over from other donors' samples.

The chain employs TRBV19 and TRBJ1-1, with a possible D match to TRBD1 (5 bases). This CDR3 has 15 amino acids. The ends were cut back, 3 bases at V and 0 bases at J, with 11 bases in the middle. CDR1 is LNHDA and CDR2 is SQIVND in the germline V gene (reference sequence). The CDR3 reads CASSMMGLLNTEAFF. The CDR3 nucleotides read TGTGCCAGTAGTATGATGGGGCTTCTGAACACTGAAGCTTTCTTT.

The rearrangement uses TRBV2 and TRBJ2-2; the match to TRBD1 covers 10 bases. CDR3 size: 15 residues. Germline CDR1 SNHLY, CDR2 FYNNEI. Trimming removed 3 bases from V and 6 bases from J; junction bases left unmatched: 4. The CDR3 DNA reads as TGTGCCAGCAGTGAGGGACAGGGGTGGTCCGGGGAGCTGTTTTTT. It specifies CASSEGQGWSGELFF.

The J gene is TRBJ1-5, the V gene TRBV19; D is uncertain. The V end lost 1 base, the J end lost 7 bases, and 11 bases lay between the germline ends. Germline CDR1 reads LNHDA; CDR2 reads SQIVND (reference sequence). The CDR3 runs to 14 residues. The CDR3, as DNA: TGTGCCAGTAGTATAGTGGCAGGTACACAGCCCCAGCATTTT. Encoded protein: CASSIVAGTQPQHF.

This chain connects TRBV5-1 to TRBJ2-1, with D tentatively TRBD1 (6 bases). V lost 0 bases and J 2 bases, leaving 9 bases between the germline ends. Germline assignment: CDR1 SGHRS and CDR2 YFSETQ. This CDR3 region has 15 residues. The CDR3 DNA follows: TGCGCCAGCAGCTTGGTCGGGGACACCTACAATGAGCAGTTCTTC. It codes for CASSLVGDTYNEQFF. Drawing the rest from reference TRBV5-1 and TRBJ2-1, the complete variable domain is KAGVTQTPRYLIKTRGQQVTLSCSPISGHRSVSWYQQTPGQGLQFLFEYFSETQRNKGNFPGRFSGRQFSNSRSEMNVSTLELGDSALYLCASSLVGDTYNEQFFGPGTRLTVL.

CDR3 loop: CAWRGAPGAQYF. CDR3 DNA: TGTGCCTGGCGCGGGGCCCCCGGAGCCCAGTACTTC. The chain employs TRBV30 and TRBJ2-5; TRBD2 might be the D (6 bases). The germline V and J ends were trimmed by 5 bases and 9 bases, with 16 bases remaining between them. This CDR3 contains 12 residues. Germline assignment: CDR1 GTSNPN and CDR2 SVGIG (reference sequence).

The gene calls are TRBV30 and TRBJ1-6, with D possibly matching TRBD1 (5 bases). This CDR3 comprises 16 residues. Looked up from germline, CDR1 is GTSNPN and CDR2 is SVGIG (reference sequence). The V gene lost 3 bases and the J gene lost 4 bases, with 16 bases spanning the gap. CDR3 sequence: CAWRPETERYNSPLHF. In DNA form, the CDR3 reads TGTGCCTGGAGGCCCGAGACAGAAAGATATAATTCACCCCTCCACTTT.

The genes are TRBV6-6 and TRBJ2-2, with a tentative D call TRBD1 (6 bases). This CDR3 is 15 amino acids long. Germline V gene lookup returns CDR1 MNHNY and CDR2 SVGAGI (reference sequence). V was pared by 2 bases and J by 2 bases, with 9 bases between. CDR3 region: CASSYRGQNTGELFF. Written as DNA, the CDR3 is TGTGCCAGCAGTTACCGGGGACAAAACACCGGGGAGCTGTTTTTT.

This chain uses TRBV6-5 with TRBJ1-5, with D possibly TRBD1 on 5 matching bases. The length of the CDR3 is 14 residues. Germline V gene lookup returns CDR1 MNHEY and CDR2 SVGAGI. V lost 2 bases to trimming and J lost 4 bases, with 9 bases between them. The CDR3 loop is CASSYGAPNQPQHF. CDR3 in DNA: TGTGCCAGCAGTTACGGGGCACCGAATCAGCCCCAGCATTTT.

The CDR3 loop reads CASMQGAAMNTEAFF. CDR3 nucleotide sequence: TGCGCCAGCATGCAGGGGGCGGCGATGAACACTGAAGCTTTCTTT. The chain has TRBV5-1 and TRBJ1-1, with 8 bases identical to TRBD1. The CDR3 is made up of 15 amino acids. Germline V gives CDR1 SGHRS, CDR2 YFSETQ. The junction had 7 bases not matched to a gene; V was cut back by 6 bases and J by 0 bases.

The table lists this clone with a few counts. The chain joins TRBV7-9 to TRBJ2-7; tentative D call: TRBD2 (5 bases). CDR3 length: 15 residues. Germline-derived CDR1 and CDR2 are SEHNR and FQNEAQ (reference sequence). Trimming pared 0 bases from V and 2 bases from J, leaving 11 bases between. Here the CDR3 reads CASSLADGRTYEQYF. For the CDR3, the DNA is TGTGCCAGCAGCTTAGCCGATGGGAGAACCTACGAGCAGTACTTC. The whole variable domain, filled in from reference TRBV7-9 and TRBJ2-7, reads DTGVSQNPRHKITKRGQNVTFRCDPISEHNRLYWYRQTLGQGPEFLTYFQNEAQLEKSRLLSDRFSAERPKGSFSTLEIQRTEQGDSAMYLCASSLADGRTYEQYFGPGTRLTVT.

V and J are TRBV9 and TRBJ2-1; 12 bases agree with TRBD2. CDR3 size: 15 residues. J gave up 12 bases and V 3 bases, and 10 bases lay outside the gene matches. Germline V lookup: CDR1 SGDLS, CDR2 YYNGEE. The CDR3 spells CASSGQGLAGRLQFF. In DNA form, the CDR3 reads TGTGCCAGCAGCGGCCAGGGACTAGCGGGCCGGCTGCAGTTCTTC.

The V gene is TRBV11-2, the J gene TRBJ1-2, with a weak D call TRBD1 (5 bases). Looked up from germline, CDR1 is SGHAT and CDR2 is FQNNGV. V lost 2 bases and J lost 0, with 10 bases in between. CDR3 length: 15 residues. The CDR3 reads CASSLRQLANYGYTF. The CDR3 DNA reads as TGTGCCAGCAGCTTAAGACAGCTCGCTAACTATGGCTACACCTTC.

The V call is TRBV7-2, the J call TRBJ1-2, with a weak D call TRBD1 (5 bases). Germline assignment: CDR1 SGHTA and CDR2 FQGNSA. CDR3 length: 16 amino acids. V was shortened by 0 bases and J by 4 bases, with 15 bases between the two germline ends. The CDR3 sequence is CASSLALAGSAYGYTF. The DNA of the CDR3 is TGTGCCAGCAGCTTAGCGCTCGCAGGGTCTGCCTATGGCTACACCTTC.

This chain connects TRBV19 to TRBJ2-3; 8 bases align to TRBD1. The CDR3 is made up of 17 amino acids. Per germline, CDR1 LNHDA and CDR2 SQIVND (reference sequence). V lost 5 bases, J lost 5 bases, and 15 bases stayed unmatched. Here the CDR3 reads CASSPGRTGGIRDTQYF. CDR3 sequence (DNA): TGTGCCAGTAGTCCGGGTAGAACAGGGGGTATCAGAGATACGCAGTATTTT.

This clone was detected only once. The V gene is TRBV4-1, the J gene TRBJ2-1, with 8 bases identical to TRBD2. Germline CDR1 MGHRA, CDR2 YSYEKL. Trimming removed 1 base from V and 8 bases from J; junction bases left unmatched: 4. This CDR3 region has 14 residues. CDR3 sequence reads: CASSQGLAGYEQFF. As DNA, the CDR3 is TGCGCCAGCAGCCAAGGCCTAGCGGGTTATGAGCAGTTCTTC.

The gene calls are TRBV30 and TRBJ2-7; 9 bases are a match to TRBD1. This CDR3 is 14 amino acids long. V trimming: 1 base; J trimming: 5 bases; junction bases outside the gene matches: 6. In germline, CDR1 is GTSNPN, CDR2 SVGIG (reference sequence). The CDR3 here is CAWSDGTGLNEQYF. In DNA form, the CDR3 reads TGTGCCTGGAGTGACGGGACAGGGTTAAACGAGCAGTACTTC.

The chain combines TRBV30 with TRBJ2-7, with TRBD2 as a possible D gene (5 bases). Germline-derived CDR1 and CDR2 are GTSNPN and SVGIG (reference sequence). The V and J ends lost 4 bases and 12 bases respectively, with 19 bases between them. The CDR3 is 12 amino acids. The CDR3 loop reads CAWTGNRRGPYF. The CDR3, as DNA: TGTGCCTGGACTGGCAATAGGCGCGGGCCGTACTTC.

The chain uses TRBV29-1 and TRBJ2-5; TRBD2 might be the D (6 bases). V lost 7 bases, J lost 5 bases, and 17 bases lay in between. CDR3 length equals 13 residues. Germline V gene data show CDR1 as SQVTM and CDR2 as ANQGSEA. This chain's CDR3 is CSAQDRGKETQYF. CDR3 DNA: TGCAGCGCCCAGGATCGGGGGAAGGAGACCCAGTACTTC.

The rearrangement links TRBV28 to TRBJ1-5; TRBD1 aligns across 9 bases. In germline, CDR1 is MDHEN, CDR2 SYDVKM. This CDR3 has 16 amino acids. V dropped 5 bases and J dropped 5; count of bases not matched to a gene: 10. DNA for the CDR3: TGTGCCAGCAGTCCCCATGGGACAGGGATACATCAGCCCCAGCATTTT. Amino acids: CASSPHGTGIHQPQHF.

This clone came up a few times. This sequence joins TRBV30 and TRBJ1-1, with D perhaps TRBD1 (6 bases). This CDR3 spans 12 amino acids. The germline gives CDR1 GTSNPN, CDR2 SVGIG (reference sequence). Between the trimmed V and J ends, which lost 2 bases and 4 bases, there was a span of 8 bases. The CDR3 region has the DNA TGTGCCTGGAGTCAGGGGAGCACTGAAGCTTTCTTT. Amino acid sequence: CAWSQGSTEAFF.

The V gene is TRBV6-5, the J gene TRBJ1-3; D possibly corresponds to TRBD1 (6 bases). Germline V gene lookup returns CDR1 MNHEY and CDR2 SVGAGI. The CDR3 is 14 amino acids. The germline V and J ends were trimmed by 7 bases and 0 bases, with 10 bases remaining between them. This CDR3 reads CASKDSVSGNTIYF. CDR3 DNA sequence: TGTGCCAGCAAGGACAGTGTCTCTGGAAACACCATATATTTT.

The genes are TRBV7-9 and TRBJ2-3, with no clear D. Trimming removed 2 bases from V and 4 bases from J, with 10 bases in between. CDR1 and CDR2 from the germline V gene are SEHNR and FQNEAQ (reference sequence). The CDR3 has 14 amino acids. The DNA for the CDR3 is TGTGCCAGCAGCTTATCCAGGTCCCCAGATACGCAGTATTTT. Amino acids: CASSLSRSPDTQYF.

The chain is built from TRBV6-5 and TRBJ1-6; perhaps TRBD1 as D (5 bases). The CDR3 sequence is 13 residues long. V was clipped by 6 bases and J by 10 bases, with 13 bases between them. Germline V gene lookup returns CDR1 MNHEY and CDR2 SVGAGI. CDR3 residues: CASRPRVESPLHF. Here the CDR3 DNA reads TGTGCCAGCAGACCCAGGGTTGAATCACCCCTCCACTTT.

The genes are TRBV19 and TRBJ1-2; D is ambiguous. This CDR3 region has 15 residues. CDR1 and CDR2 from the germline V gene are LNHDA and SQIVND (reference sequence). Trimming removed 1 base from V and 1 base from J, with 10 bases in between. The DNA of the CDR3 is TGTGCCAGTAGTATAGGTGGTGGAGTTAACTATGGCTACACCTTC. The encoded protein is CASSIGGGVNYGYTF.

The V gene is TRBV19, the J gene TRBJ1-1, with D unclear. The V end lost 5 bases, the J end lost 0 bases, and 10 bases lay between the germline ends. The CDR3 is made up of 14 amino acids. CDR1 is LNHDA, CDR2 SQIVND, per germline (reference sequence). The CDR3 DNA follows: TGTGCCAGTAGTTTCGGCGGGCTGAACACTGAAGCTTTCTTT. Its protein product is CASSFGGLNTEAFF.